This TCR beta chain was sequenced for a study of CD8+ T cells in alopecia areata. In each case, RNA was isolated and then reverse transcribed into cDNA as the sequencing template. Sequencing was performed with immunoSEQ multiplex PCR; in TCRdb, only in-frame clones are kept and a portion is missing. The sample shows 65,000 to 90,000 clones, roughly 47% of them seen only once. V dropped 5 bases and J dropped 4; count of bases not matched to a gene: 8. Per the germline V gene, CDR1 is MNHNY and CDR2 is SVGAGI (reference sequence). The length of the CDR3 is 15 residues. The study team obtained lesional scalp punch biopsies and peripheral blood from alopecia areata patients.

V usage is TRBV6-6 and J usage is TRBJ2-5; 9 nucleotides agree with TRBD1. This sequence originates from a human donor with alopecia areata. Sequencing used NKG2D-high CD8+ T cells sorted from blood. Here the CDR3 DNA reads TGTGCCAGCAGTGAGAAGGACAGGGGTGCAGAGACCCAGTACTTC. Translating gives CASSEKDRGAETQYF.